The 29 T cell receptor beta chains reported below all come from one sample, sequenced in a study of T cells in Graves' hyperthyroidism and ophthalmopathy. RNA transcripts were the template for amplifying TCR beta CDR3 regions. The primer set for the first-round RT-PCR of the TCR CDR3 was HTBI. In TCRdb, the multiplex PCR reads were re-called with MiXCR into one record per CDR3 protein. Altogether 700,000 or so distinct CDR3 sequences are present, 13% to 15% being singletons, with the ten largest covering around 12%. What was sequenced was blood. The receptors were sampled from a woman aged 50 to 65 with Graves' ophthalmopathy.

The V gene is TRBV7-9, the J gene TRBJ2-7; D possibly matches TRBD1 or TRBD2 (5 bases each). V gave up 2 bases and J gave up 0 bases, with 8 bases separating them. This CDR3 comprises 14 residues. From germline, CDR1 is SEHNR and CDR2 FQNEAQ (reference sequence). The CDR3 DNA reads as TGTGCCAGCAGCTTACGGGACGTCTCCTACGAGCAGTACTTC. It encodes CASSLRDVSYEQYF.

This clonotype was observed at least ten times. The rearrangement joins TRBV5-5 to TRBJ2-5, with D uncertain. V dropped 1 base and J dropped 1 base, with 11 bases sitting between them. This CDR3 spans 15 amino acids. Germline CDR1 and CDR2: SGHKS and YYEKEE (reference sequence). CDR3 loop: CASSLQPNPQETQYF. CDR3 DNA sequence: TGTGCCAGCAGCTTGCAACCCAACCCCCAAGAGACCCAGTACTTC.

This clonotype was picked up many times. The chain couples TRBV7-2 to TRBJ2-1; D is possibly TRBD1 or TRBD2 (6 bases each). CDR1 is SGHTA, CDR2 FQGNSA, per germline. This CDR3 has 16 residues. V shed 0 bases and J shed 7 bases, with 16 bases lying between them. CDR3 protein: CASSLALTSRGNEQFF. Here the CDR3 DNA reads TGTGCCAGCAGCTTAGCCTTGACTAGTAGGGGGAATGAGCAGTTCTTC.

The chain is built from TRBV10-3 and TRBJ2-2; TRBD2 aligns across 10 bases. With V trimmed by 0 bases and J by 3 bases, 7 bases remained unmatched. From germline, CDR1 is ENHRY and CDR2 SYGVKD. The CDR3 consists of 18 residues. DNA for the CDR3: TGTGCCATCAGTGAGTCGAGAAGCGGGAGGGCCTACACCGGGGAGCTGTTTTTT. Amino acids: CAISESRSGRAYTGELFF.

V is TRBV24-1 and J is TRBJ1-2, with unresolved D. Between the trimmed V and J ends, which lost 0 bases and 7 bases, there was a span of 8 bases. The CDR3 spans 13 residues. Per germline, CDR1 KGHDR and CDR2 SFDVKD. CDR3 amino acids: CATSDLWDSGYTF. DNA for the CDR3: TGTGCCACCAGTGATTTGTGGGATTCTGGCTACACCTTC.

This clonotype was counted many times. DNA of the CDR3: TGCGCCAGCAGCTTCAACGGAGCAGGGGACACTGAAGCTTTCTTT. Protein sequence: CASSFNGAGDTEAFF. The chain links TRBV5-1 to TRBJ1-1; D is perhaps TRBD1 (6 bases). Trimming removed 2 bases from V and 3 bases from J, with 14 bases in between. Germline V lookup: CDR1 SGHRS, CDR2 YFSETQ. CDR3 length: 15 residues.

The J gene is TRBJ2-1, the V gene TRBV19, with 12 bases aligning to TRBD2. The CDR3 is 16 amino acids. V was clipped by 5 bases and J by 8 bases; unmatched bases: 10. Germline V lookup: CDR1 LNHDA, CDR2 SQIVND (reference sequence). CDR3 sequence (DNA): TGTGCCAGTAGTTCTCCTCGACTAGCGGGAGTACATGAGCAGTTCTTC. Translating gives CASSSPRLAGVHEQFF.

This clonotype was counted ten times or more. The chain recombines TRBV20-1 with TRBJ2-3; 13 bases fit TRBD2. This CDR3 has 17 amino acids. Trimming at V came to 3 bases and at J to 2 bases, leaving 8 bases not matched to a gene. The germline gives CDR1 DFQATT, CDR2 SNEGSKA (reference sequence). CDR3 sequence reads: CSASRLLAGGNTDTQYF. In DNA, the CDR3 is TGCAGTGCTAGCCGCCTACTAGCGGGAGGGAACACAGATACGCAGTATTTT.

The table lists this clonotype with many counts. V is TRBV28 and J is TRBJ2-7; D is undetermined. The CDR3 is 14 residues long. CDR1 is MDHEN and CDR2 is SYDVKM in the germline V gene. V shed 4 bases and J shed 2 bases, with 12 bases lying between them. The CDR3 sequence: CASSSDAFTYEQYF. CDR3 DNA: TGTGCCAGCAGTTCGGACGCTTTTACCTACGAGCAGTACTTC.

This sequence joins TRBV6-2 or TRBV6-3 and TRBJ1-4; D unresolved. CDR1 is MNHEY, CDR2 SVGEGT, per germline. V lost 0 bases and J lost 10, with 9 bases in between. The CDR3 sequence is 13 residues long. CDR3 protein: CASSYSRVTKLFF. The DNA for the CDR3 is TGTGCCAGCAGTTACTCTCGGGTCACAAAACTGTTTTTT.

This clonotype was seen a few times. The rearrangement uses TRBV12-3 or TRBV12-4 and TRBJ1-2; 7 nucleotides line up with TRBD1. V lost 4 bases and J lost 4; bases outside the gene matches: 15. This CDR3 contains 17 residues. CDR3 DNA sequence: TGTGCCAGCAGTTCTTCCTCAGAGACAGGGAAGAGCTATGGCTACACCTTC. Residues: CASSSSSETGKSYGYTF.

This clonotype has at least ten counts. V and J are TRBV5-1 and TRBJ2-7, with D uncertain. Germline CDR1 is SGHRS and CDR2 is YFSETQ. CDR3 length: 16 amino acids. V shed 0 bases and J shed 3 bases, with 16 bases lying between them. The DNA for the CDR3 is TGCGCCAGCAGCTTGGGTGGTCCCCCCACCCTCTACGAGCAGTACTTC. It yields the protein CASSLGGPPTLYEQYF.

This clonotype showed up many times. This chain links TRBV3-1 with TRBJ2-7, with TRBD2 identical over 12 bases. The V gene's germline CDR1 is LGHDT and CDR2 YNNKEL (reference sequence). V shed 0 bases and J 2 bases; nucleotides not matched to a gene: 8. The CDR3 runs to 18 residues. CDR3 region: CASSQDIRRLAGAYEQYF. DNA for the CDR3: TGTGCCAGCAGCCAAGATATTCGCCGACTAGCGGGAGCCTACGAGCAGTACTTC.

With regard to this clonotype: An end of the junction does not agree with germline; a read error may underlie this. The chain combines TRBV30 with TRBJ1-1; 9 nucleotides agree with TRBD1. CDR3 length equals 13 residues. Germline V gene lookup returns CDR1 GTSNPN and CDR2 SVGIG (reference sequence). The CDR3 DNA follows: TGTGCCTGGGGACAGGGGATGAACACTAAAGCTTTCTTT. Its translation: CAWGQGMNTKAFF.

This clonotype was recorded a few times. This chain uses TRBV20-1 with TRBJ1-5, with D unresolved. V was pared by 4 bases and J by 5 bases, with 3 bases between. Germline values: CDR1 DFQATT, CDR2 SNEGSKA (reference sequence). CDR3 length equals 10 residues. Written as DNA, the CDR3 is TGCAGTGCTATGTATCAGCCCCAGCATTTT. Protein: CSAMYQPQHF.

This clonotype was seen a handful of times. The rearrangement links TRBV7-9 to TRBJ1-3, with a tentative D call TRBD1 (5 bases). V was shortened by 4 bases and J by 0 bases, with 16 bases between the two germline ends. The CDR3 sequence is 17 residues long. CDR1 and CDR2 (germline): SEHNR, FQNEAQ (reference sequence). As DNA, the CDR3 is TGTGCCAGCAGCTCAAAACAGGATTTACTCTCTGGAAACACCATATATTTT. This sequence encodes CASSSKQDLLSGNTIYF.

The V and J genes are TRBV7-3 and TRBJ2-7; 7 positions agree with TRBD2. V lost 0 bases and J lost 8; bases outside the gene matches: 4. The CDR3 spans 13 residues. Germline assignment: CDR1 SGHTA and CDR2 FQGTGA. The CDR3 DNA is TGTGCCAGCAGCTTAACAGCGGGATACAAGCAGTACTTC. It yields the protein CASSLTAGYKQYF.

This clonotype was seen at least ten times. The CDR3: CASSFNVRPNTGELFF. The DNA for the CDR3 is TGTGCCAGCAGCTTCAATGTAAGACCGAACACCGGGGAGCTGTTTTTT. The rearrangement links TRBV5-6 to TRBJ2-2; D is uncertain. Germline V gene sequence: CDR1 SGHDT, CDR2 YYEEEE. V was trimmed by 2 bases and J by 0 bases, leaving 11 bases between them. This CDR3 has 16 amino acids.

The sample holds many counts of this clonotype. This sequence joins TRBV20-1 and TRBJ2-7; D is perhaps TRBD2 (5 bases). V was shortened by 0 bases and J by 3 bases, with 15 bases between the two germline ends. The CDR3 covers 15 residues. Germline CDR1 DFQATT, CDR2 SNEGSKA (reference sequence). CDR3 sequence: CSAREVGSGGYEQYF. In DNA form, the CDR3 reads TGCAGTGCTAGAGAAGTAGGGAGTGGCGGCTACGAGCAGTACTTC.

V is TRBV9 and J is TRBJ2-7; D might be TRBD1 (5 bases). The CDR3 runs to 15 residues. Looked up from germline, CDR1 is SGDLS and CDR2 is YYNGEE. The ends were cut back, 3 bases at V and 6 bases at J, with 19 bases in the middle. The CDR3 DNA is TGTGCCAGCAGCGCCTGCACAGGCCTGGGCTGCGAGCAGTACTTC. Residues: CASSACTGLGCEQYF.

This clonotype came up many times. The chain is built from TRBV20-1 and TRBJ2-1; tentative D call: TRBD2 (5 bases). The germline V gene encodes CDR1 DFQATT and CDR2 SNEGSKA (reference sequence). Trimming shortened V by 6 bases and J by 3 bases, and 9 bases separated the two germline ends. The CDR3 consists of 12 residues. The CDR3 here is CSATEGYNEQFF. In DNA, the CDR3 is TGCAGTGCAACTGAGGGCTACAATGAGCAGTTCTTC.

V is TRBV20-1 and J is TRBJ2-3, with D hard to call. Trimming took off 1 base at V and 2 bases at J, with 4 bases between the two ends. The CDR3 runs to 12 residues. The germline gives CDR1 DFQATT, CDR2 SNEGSKA (reference sequence). CDR3 amino acids: CSARAVTDTQYF. DNA of the CDR3: TGCAGTGCTAGAGCCGTCACAGATACGCAGTATTTT.

In regard to this clonotype: This may be a read error: a much more frequent sequence differs by one nucleotide. In DNA form, the CDR3 reads TGTGCCAGCAGCCCCGACTGGGTAATGAACACTGAAGCTTTCTTT. Translation gives CASSPDWVMNTEAFF. This sequence joins TRBV7-9 and TRBJ1-1; D is unresolved. The germline V gene encodes CDR1 SEHNR and CDR2 FQNEAQ (reference sequence). V was clipped by 5 bases and J by 0 bases, with 13 bases between them. The CDR3 consists of 15 residues.

A single count supports this clonotype. The chain carries TRBV15 and TRBJ2-4; D assignment may be TRBD1 or TRBD2 (5 bases each). CDR3 size: 16 residues. The V gene lost 0 bases and the J gene lost 3 bases, with 12 bases spanning the gap. CDR1 and CDR2 from the germline V gene are LNHNV and YYDKDF (reference sequence). The CDR3 region has the DNA TGTGCCACCAGCAGAGATCGGGGCCTGGACAAAAACATTCAGTACTTC. It specifies CATSRDRGLDKNIQYF.

Ten or more counts support this clonotype. This chain joins TRBV18 and TRBJ2-7, with TRBD2 matching over 7 bases. Germline CDR1 reads KGHSH; CDR2 reads LQKENI. V lost 3 bases, J lost 5 bases, and 10 bases stayed unmatched. This CDR3 has 15 amino acids. The CDR3 bases are TGTGCCAGCTCACCCGGCATAGCGGGCATGCACGAGCAGTACTTC. Translated: CASSPGIAGMHEQYF. Full variable domain (missing parts from reference TRBV18 and TRBJ2-7): NAGVMQNPRHLVRRRGQEARLRCSPMKGHSHVYWYRQLPEEGLKFMVYLQKENIIDESGMPKERFSAEFPKEGPSILRIQQVVRGDSAAYFCASSPGIAGMHEQYFGPGTRLTVT.

A remark on this clonotype: Germline is not matched at one junction end, which may reflect a read error. The V gene is TRBV6-2 or TRBV6-3, the J gene TRBJ2-2, with D unclear. The CDR3 contains 12 residues. CDR1 and CDR2 from the germline V gene are MNHEY and SVGEGT. DNA for the CDR3: TGTGCCAGCGGTTACTCCCCCGGGGAGCTGTTTTTT. It is translated as CASGYSPGELFF.

This clonotype was detected many times. J is TRBJ1-3 and V is TRBV7-2, with TRBD1 matching 8 bases. The CDR3 runs to 16 residues. After removal of 0 bases from V and 2 bases from J, the junction contained 3 bases not matched to a gene. Germline V CDR1 and CDR2: SGHTA, FQGNSA. CDR3 sequence reads: CASSLASGQAGNTIYF. The CDR3 DNA reads TGTGCCAGCAGCTTAGCGTCGGGACAGGCTGGAAACACCATATATTTT.

The chain uses TRBV15 and TRBJ1-5; D perhaps matches TRBD1 (6 bases). Germline CDR1 and CDR2: LNHNV and YYDKDF (reference sequence). V dropped 6 bases and J dropped 3 bases, with 15 bases sitting between them. CDR3 length: 15 residues. The CDR3 here is CATRASGQYNQPQHF. The CDR3, as DNA: TGTGCCACCAGAGCTAGCGGACAGTACAATCAGCCCCAGCATTTT. Combining the CDR3 with reference TRBV15 and TRBJ1-5 gives the whole variable domain DAMVIQNPRYQVTQFGKPVTLSCSQTLNHNVMYWYQQKSSQAPKLLFHYYDKDFNNEADTPDNFQSRRPNTSFCFLDIRSPGLGDTAMYLCATRASGQYNQPQHFGDGTRLSIL.

About this clonotype itself: A read error may explain this, as a much larger clone is one base away. The chain employs TRBV29-1 and TRBJ2-1, with 11 bases matching TRBD2. The CDR3 has 14 residues. Germline V gene data show CDR1 as SQVTM and CDR2 as ANQGSEA. Losses at the gene ends were 6 bases for V and 9 bases for J; bases not matched to a gene: 10. This chain's CDR3 is CSVRETSGSSEQFF. CDR3 coding DNA: TGCAGCGTGAGGGAAACTAGCGGGAGTAGTGAGCAGTTCTTC.